The 24 T cell receptor beta chains listed next were all sequenced from one sample in a study of T cell changes during pregnancy in multiple sclerosis (dated 2019 in TCRdb). Library generation was performed with the immunoSEQ multiplex PCR assay. TCRdb took over this immuneACCESS table, retaining in-frame rearrangements with V and J assigned. Such tables are incomplete; in checked studies, under half of the missing clones stem from an unresolved V gene, and the remainder is unexplained. Counted in this sample were roughly 30,000 clones; more than 85% of them appeared once. The ten biggest clones cover 0.41% of the sample. The sequencing here drew on CD4+ T cells from peripheral blood mononuclear cells, taken in the second trimester of pregnancy. The receptors shown here come from a female donor with multiple sclerosis, enrolled in a pregnancy study.

Note on this clone: At one of its ends the junction is not consistent with the germline gene, which may arise from a read error. The rearrangement uses TRBV5-5 and TRBJ2-7; TRBD1 aligns across 9 bases. The germline gives CDR1 SGHKS, CDR2 YYEKEE (reference sequence). This CDR3 has 12 amino acids. The CDR3 spells CASSPDYRDRDF. In DNA form, the CDR3 reads TGTGCCAGCAGCCCGGACTACAGGGACAGGGATTTC.

The rearrangement joins TRBV18 to TRBJ2-2, with D uncertain. The CDR3 extends over 15 amino acids. CDR1 KGHSH and CDR2 LQKENI come from the germline V gene. V lost 1 base to trimming and J lost 6 bases, with 12 bases between them. CDR3 residues: CASSPQSVMPGELFF. CDR3 DNA: TGTGCCAGCTCACCACAATCGGTTATGCCCGGGGAGCTGTTTTTT.

The V gene is TRBV7-2, the J gene TRBJ2-7; the D gene is possibly TRBD2 (7 bases). CDR3 length: 16 residues. Germline V gives CDR1 SGHTA, CDR2 FQGNSA. Trimming cost V 4 bases and J 0 bases, with 16 bases left between them. The CDR3 DNA follows: TGTGCCAGCAGCTCCCGGGGGGCGGTGAGCTCCTACGAGCAGTACTTC. It yields the protein CASSSRGAVSSYEQYF.

This chain links TRBV6-5 with TRBJ2-7, with D possibly matching TRBD1 (6 bases). The CDR3 has 15 residues. V was shortened by 2 bases and J by 2 bases, with 13 bases between the two germline ends. Germline CDR1 reads MNHEY; CDR2 reads SVGAGI. The CDR3 DNA sequence: TGTGCCAGCAGTTACCCACAGGGTGACCCCTACGAGCAGTACTTC. It translates to CASSYPQGDPYEQYF.

This sequence joins TRBV9 and TRBJ1-2, with D maybe TRBD1 (5 bases). The CDR3 is 18 residues long. The ends were cut back, 4 bases at V and 1 base at J, with 23 bases in the middle. Germline CDR1 SGDLS, CDR2 YYNGEE. The CDR3 here is CASSFSVLQGARNYGYTF. The CDR3 DNA reads TGTGCCAGCAGCTTCTCAGTGTTGCAAGGGGCGCGTAACTATGGCTACACCTTC. Looking up the rest from reference TRBV9 and TRBJ1-2 gives the full variable domain: DSGVTQTPKHLITATGQRVTLRCSPRSGDLSVYWYQQSLDQGLQFLIQYYNGEERAKGNILERFSAQQFPDLHSELNLSSLELGDSALYFCASSFSVLQGARNYGYTFGSGTRLTVV.

The CDR3 protein is CASSQDSAGTGTGELFF. The CDR3, as DNA: TGTGCCAGCAGCCAAGATTCGGCAGGGACAGGGACCGGGGAGCTGTTTTTT. The gene calls are TRBV4-2 and TRBJ2-2, with TRBD1 identical over 9 bases. Germline V lookup: CDR1 LGHNA, CDR2 YNFKEQ. With 0 bases clipped from V and 5 bases from J, the junction kept 7 bases outside the gene matches. This CDR3 is built from 17 residues.

The CDR3: CASSPPSRLANTGELFF. CDR3 bases: TGTGCCAGCTCCCCCCCCTCGAGACTAGCGAACACCGGGGAGCTGTTTTTT. This sequence joins TRBV18 and TRBJ2-2, with TRBD2 as a possible D gene (6 bases). This CDR3 has 17 residues. Trimming took off 6 bases at V and 0 bases at J, with 17 bases between the two ends. The V gene's germline CDR1 is KGHSH and CDR2 LQKENI.

V usage is TRBV18 and J usage is TRBJ1-5, with 7 bases that match TRBD1. Germline lookup yields CDR1 KGHSH and CDR2 LQKENI. The CDR3 is 15 residues long. With V trimmed by 4 bases and J by 2 bases, 5 bases remained unmatched. The CDR3 coding sequence is TGTGCCAGCTCACTGACAGGGCAACGCAATCAGCCCCAGCATTTT. Translation: CASSLTGQRNQPQHF. Full variable domain (outside the CDR3, taken from reference TRBV18 and TRBJ1-5): NAGVMQNPRHLVRRRGQEARLRCSPMKGHSHVYWYRQLPEEGLKFMVYLQKENIIDESGMPKERFSAEFPKEGPSILRIQQVVRGDSAAYFCASSLTGQRNQPQHFGDGTRLSIL.

The chain carries TRBV2 and TRBJ2-1, with 13 bases aligning to TRBD2. There are 15 residues in the CDR3. Germline V gives CDR1 SNHLY, CDR2 FYNNEI. V was pared by 7 bases and J by 8 bases, with 8 bases of the junction left unmatched. The CDR3 sequence: CASTPRTSGSHEQFF. The CDR3 DNA reads as TGTGCCAGCACCCCTAGGACTAGCGGGAGTCATGAGCAGTTCTTC. The entire variable domain, with the rest obtained from reference TRBV2 and TRBJ2-1, is as follows: EPEVTQTPSHQVTQMGQEVILRCVPISNHLYFYWYRQILGQKVEFLVSFYNNEISEKSEIFDDQFSVERPDGSNFTLKIRSTKLEDSAMYFCASTPRTSGSHEQFFGPGTRLTVL.

V is TRBV27 and J is TRBJ1-1; D unresolved. Germline V gene sequence: CDR1 MNHEY, CDR2 SMNVEV (reference sequence). The V and J ends lost 0 bases and 5 bases respectively, with 10 bases between them. The CDR3 has 14 residues. The CDR3 here is CASSLSVLQTEAFF. CDR3 in DNA: TGTGCCAGCAGTTTATCAGTTTTGCAGACTGAAGCTTTCTTT.

This rearrangement joins TRBV5-1 to TRBJ2-7; D possibly corresponds to TRBD1 (5 bases). Germline CDR1 reads SGHRS; CDR2 reads YFSETQ. V was shortened by 3 bases and J by 3 bases, with 13 bases between the two germline ends. The CDR3 length is 14 residues. CDR3 loop: CASSSRTRGYEQYF. The CDR3 DNA is TGCGCCAGCAGCTCGCGTACAAGGGGCTACGAGCAGTACTTC.

The rearrangement joins TRBV5-1 to TRBJ2-3; the D gene is possibly TRBD1 (7 bases). The germline V gene encodes CDR1 SGHRS and CDR2 YFSETQ. The ends were cut back, 7 bases at V and 1 base at J, with 19 bases in the middle. The CDR3 is 16 amino acids. The CDR3 region is CASRLGGGRGTDTQYF. The CDR3 bases are TGCGCCAGCCGCCTCGGAGGGGGCAGGGGCACAGATACGCAGTATTTT.

As concerns this clone: At one boundary the junction diverges from the germline segment, which might be a read error. The chain recombines TRBV9 with TRBJ2-1, with D possibly being TRBD1 (6 bases). Per germline, CDR1 SGDLS and CDR2 YYNGEE. The CDR3 has 15 amino acids. The DNA for the CDR3 is TGTGCCAGCAGCGTAGGGCAGGGGACCTATAATGAGCAGTTCTTC. It is translated as CASSVGQGTYNEQFF.

CDR3 sequence (DNA): TGTGCCAGCAGCTTACGGGGGGGGACCTATGGCTACACCTTC. It yields the protein CASSLRGGTYGYTF. The chain recombines TRBV13 with TRBJ1-2; perhaps TRBD1 as D (5 bases). CDR3 length: 14 residues. Germline values: CDR1 PRHDT, CDR2 FYEKMQ (reference sequence). V lost 2 bases and J 4 bases, leaving 11 bases between the germline ends.

This clone was counted once. The rearrangement joins TRBV5-4 to TRBJ2-7; 11 bases align to TRBD2. V dropped 2 bases and J dropped 0; count of bases not matched to a gene: 4. Per germline, CDR1 SGHNT and CDR2 YYREEE (reference sequence). The CDR3 is 16 amino acids. The CDR3 is CASSLRLAGTSYEQYF. CDR3 sequence (DNA): TGTGCCAGCAGCTTAAGACTAGCGGGGACCTCCTACGAGCAGTACTTC.

The chain recombines TRBV6-6 with TRBJ2-1; maybe TRBD2 (6 bases). This CDR3 contains 15 residues. The germline V gene has CDR1 MNHNY and CDR2 SVGAGI (reference sequence). Trimming removed 3 bases from V and 2 bases from J, with 11 bases in between. DNA for the CDR3: TGTGCCAGCAGTTATGTTAGCGGACCCTACAATGAGCAGTTCTTC. It codes for CASSYVSGPYNEQFF.

The chain carries TRBV6-1 and TRBJ1-1; TRBD1 agrees at 8 bases. The CDR3 totals 15 residues. J lost 2 bases, V lost 7 bases, and 9 bases had no gene match. The germline V gene encodes CDR1 MNHNS and CDR2 SASEGT. Written as DNA, the CDR3 is TGTGCCAGCACTTCGACAGGGGTTCTAAACACTGAAGCTTTCTTT. This encodes CASTSTGVLNTEAFF.

The rearrangement uses TRBV7-7 and TRBJ1-5; TRBD1 might be the D (5 bases). The CDR3 sequence is 15 residues long. Germline CDR1 and CDR2: SSHAT and FNYEAQ (reference sequence). Trimming cost V 5 bases and J 0 bases, with 11 bases left between them. This chain's CDR3 is CASSLPRDSNQPQHF. Written as DNA, the CDR3 is TGTGCCAGCAGCCTTCCCAGGGATAGCAATCAGCCCCAGCATTTT.

The V call is TRBV7-2, the J call TRBJ2-5, with 11 bases identical to TRBD2. The V and J ends lost 1 base and 5 bases, in that order; junction bases with no gene match: 12. The CDR3 extends over 18 amino acids. Germline lookup yields CDR1 SGHTA and CDR2 FQGNSA. CDR3 bases: TGTGCCAGCAGCTTAGGGTTGACTAGCGGGACGGGGGGCGAGACCCAGTACTTC. The encoded protein is CASSLGLTSGTGGETQYF.

This clone was seen just once. V usage is TRBV5-1 and J usage is TRBJ1-1, with a tentative D call TRBD1 (6 bases). The CDR3 extends over 14 amino acids. Per the germline V gene, CDR1 is SGHRS and CDR2 is YFSETQ. V was cut by 4 bases and J by 5 bases, with 15 bases left in between. The CDR3 DNA sequence: TGCGCCAGCAGCGCTCAGGGAGGGGGTACTGAAGCTTTCTTT. Translating gives CASSAQGGGTEAFF.

This clone was recorded once. The J gene is TRBJ1-2, the V gene TRBV9, with D tentatively TRBD1 (5 bases). Per germline, CDR1 SGDLS and CDR2 YYNGEE. The germline V and J ends were trimmed by 0 bases and 8 bases, with 26 bases remaining between them. The CDR3 is made up of 18 amino acids. This CDR3 is CASSVVTGDFTASKGYTF. Written as DNA, the CDR3 is TGTGCCAGCAGCGTAGTAACAGGCGACTTCACGGCCTCTAAGGGCTACACCTTC.

The V and J genes are TRBV27 and TRBJ2-7; 8 bases fit TRBD2. The CDR3 consists of 15 residues. Germline V gene lookup returns CDR1 MNHEY and CDR2 SMNVEV (reference sequence). Trimming cost V 5 bases and J 5 bases; bases outside gene matches: 11. CDR3 nucleotide sequence: TGTGCCAGCAGTCCTAAGCGGGAGTTTTACGACGAGCAGTACTTC. Protein: CASSPKREFYDEQYF.

The chain links TRBV4-1 to TRBJ2-3; 9 bases fit TRBD2. Germline lookup yields CDR1 MGHRA and CDR2 YSYEKL. The CDR3 loop spans 17 amino acids. With V trimmed by 0 bases and J by 9 bases, 13 bases remained unmatched. In DNA, the CDR3 is TGCGCCAGCAGCCAAGATCAATCCTTAGCGGGAGTGTCCACGCAGTATTTT. Its protein is CASSQDQSLAGVSTQYF.

The chain recombines TRBV30 with TRBJ2-5; 7 bases line up with TRBD1. CDR3 length equals 12 residues. The V and J ends lost 5 bases and 5 bases, in that order; junction bases with no gene match: 5. From germline, CDR1 is GTSNPN and CDR2 SVGIG (reference sequence). CDR3: CAWGRGWETQYF. The CDR3 DNA sequence: TGTGCCTGGGGCAGGGGGTGGGAGACCCAGTACTTC.